The 15 T cell receptor beta chains presented below share a single source sample, sequenced in a study of cytomegalovirus exposure and HLA in healthy donors. Amplification used 60 Vbeta primers and 13 Jbeta primers. Sequencing used immunoSEQ multiplex PCR; TCRdb keeps in-frame clones, though not all of them. The table lists around 170,000 clones, 71% of them singletons. Sequencing was done on a sample of PBMCs. The receptor set was obtained from a girl aged 10-17 years in good health and CMV-seronegative.

V gene TRBV5-6 combines with J gene TRBJ1-2; 9 bases line up with TRBD1. Trimming cost V 4 bases and J 4 bases; bases outside gene matches: 5. This CDR3 comprises 14 residues. Germline V gene sequence: CDR1 SGHDT, CDR2 YYEEEE. The CDR3 sequence: CASSAGQGTYGYTF. As DNA, the CDR3 is TGTGCCAGCAGCGCCGGACAGGGGACCTATGGCTACACCTTC.

CDR3 protein: CASSKGGGAGANVLTF. The CDR3, as DNA: TGTGCCAGCAGTAAGGGGGGAGGGGCCGGGGCCAACGTCCTGACTTTC. The chain is built from TRBV28 and TRBJ2-6; a possible D gene is TRBD2 (7 bases). The CDR3 has 16 residues. The V and J ends lost 5 bases and 4 bases respectively, with 15 bases between them. The germline gives CDR1 MDHEN, CDR2 SYDVKM.

V usage is TRBV5-4 and J usage is TRBJ2-7; D is perhaps TRBD1 (5 bases). Trimming took 1 base from V and 5 from J, leaving 16 bases between them. The CDR3 runs 15 residues. Germline V gene sequence: CDR1 SGHNT, CDR2 YYREEE (reference sequence). The CDR3 loop reads CASSLPWGQPNEQYF. The CDR3, as DNA: TGTGCCAGCAGCTTGCCGTGGGGCCAGCCCAACGAGCAGTACTTC.

The DNA of the CDR3 is TGTGCCAGCACCCGTAGGGGGGGCACCGCAGATACGCAGTATTTT. Protein sequence: CASTRRGGTADTQYF. The rearrangement links TRBV2 to TRBJ2-3; perhaps TRBD2 as D (7 bases). With 7 bases removed from V and 4 bases from J, the gap between germline ends came to 18 bases. This CDR3 is built from 15 residues. The V gene's germline CDR1 is SNHLY and CDR2 FYNNEI.

This clone was observed a single time. The chain combines TRBV27 with TRBJ1-1, with D perhaps TRBD1 (5 bases). The CDR3 extends over 15 amino acids. V lost 6 bases and J 0 bases, leaving 14 bases between the germline ends. The germline V gene encodes CDR1 MNHEY and CDR2 SMNVEV (reference sequence). This CDR3 is CASSLSQGMNTEAFF. For the CDR3, the DNA is TGTGCCAGCAGCCTATCGCAGGGAATGAACACTGAAGCTTTCTTT.

The rearrangement links TRBV29-1 to TRBJ1-2; perhaps TRBD1 as D (5 bases). Germline V CDR1 and CDR2: SQVTM, ANQGSEA. Trimming cost V 4 bases and J 4 bases, with 10 bases left between them. This CDR3 spans 12 amino acids. The CDR3 nucleotides read TGCAGCGTTGGTGGGGGGAGCTATGGCTACACCTTC. Amino acid sequence: CSVGGGSYGYTF.

V usage is TRBV6-5 and J usage is TRBJ1-6, with D unclear. Trimming stripped 7 bases from V and 0 bases from J, with 7 bases between. Germline lookup yields CDR1 MNHEY and CDR2 SVGAGI. This CDR3 spans 14 amino acids. The CDR3 reads CASTESSYNSPLHF. For the CDR3, the DNA is TGTGCCAGCACCGAGAGCTCCTATAATTCACCCCTCCACTTT.

This sequence joins TRBV5-6 and TRBJ2-5; D perhaps matches TRBD2 (6 bases). There are 15 residues in the CDR3. CDR1 and CDR2 from the germline V gene are SGHDT and YYEEEE. V gave up 0 bases and J gave up 5 bases, with 14 bases separating them. The CDR3 is CASSLEYLRGETQYF. CDR3 in DNA: TGTGCCAGCAGCTTGGAATATCTGCGGGGTGAGACCCAGTACTTC.

This clone appeared a few times. In the same sample, other DNA sequences code for this CDR3. The CDR3 DNA reads TGCGCCAGCAGTCAGACACAGGGACCGGAAGCTTTCTTT. Translation gives CASSQTQGPEAFF. The gene calls are TRBV4-1 and TRBJ1-1, with D maybe TRBD1 (6 bases). Germline CDR1 reads MGHRA; CDR2 reads YSYEKL. The CDR3 has 13 residues. V was clipped by 6 bases and J by 8 bases, with 16 bases between them.

This clone was counted only a few times. V is TRBV19 and J is TRBJ1-5, with 7 positions matching TRBD1. From germline, CDR1 is LNHDA and CDR2 SQIVND (reference sequence). The CDR3 covers 13 residues. Trimming cost V 9 bases and J 5 bases; bases outside gene matches: 7. CDR3 coding DNA: TGTGCCAGCTCCGGACAGGCCCATCAGCCCCAGCATTTT. Protein sequence: CASSGQAHQPQHF.

The chain links TRBV19 to TRBJ1-3; the D gene is possibly TRBD1 (6 bases). Between the trimmed V and J ends, which lost 0 bases and 2 bases, there was a span of 14 bases. This CDR3 comprises 17 residues. Germline V lookup: CDR1 LNHDA, CDR2 SQIVND (reference sequence). CDR3 protein: CASSIDLGAPPGNTIYF. CDR3 DNA sequence: TGTGCCAGTAGTATAGATCTGGGGGCGCCTCCTGGAAACACCATATATTTT. Together with reference TRBV19 and TRBJ1-3, the CDR3 gives the full variable domain: DGGITQSPKYLFRKEGQNVTLSCEQNLNHDAMYWYRQDPGQGLRLIYYSQIVNDFQKGDIAEGYSVSREKKESFPLTVTSAQKNPTAFYLCASSIDLGAPPGNTIYFGEGSWLTVV.

This clone occurred a few times. This chain links TRBV16 with TRBJ2-2; D is unclear. The CDR3 sequence is 13 residues long. Trimming removed 4 bases from V and 4 bases from J, with 7 bases in between. In germline, CDR1 is KGHSY, CDR2 FQNENV. CDR3 amino acids: CASSREVTGELFF. CDR3 in DNA: TGTGCCAGCAGCCGCGAAGTCACCGGGGAGCTGTTTTTT.

About this clone: Relative to the germline gene, one junction end is altered; a read error may explain this. The gene calls are TRBV7-9 and TRBJ2-7; D remains unclear. Looked up from germline, CDR1 is SEHNR and CDR2 is FQNEAQ (reference sequence). This CDR3 contains 11 residues. The CDR3 nucleotides are TGTGCCAGCAGCTTAGGCTCAGTCCTCGACTTC. Protein: CASSLGSVLDF.

The chain is built from TRBV9 and TRBJ2-2, with no clear D. Trimming cost V 4 bases and J 2 bases, with 12 bases left between them. Germline values: CDR1 SGDLS, CDR2 YYNGEE. This CDR3 has 15 amino acids. CDR3: CASSPTGSNTGELFF. In DNA, the CDR3 is TGTGCCAGCAGCCCGACGGGTAGTAACACCGGGGAGCTGTTTTTT.

The chain has TRBV2 and TRBJ1-1, with D possibly being TRBD1 (6 bases). Germline loops: CDR1 SNHLY, CDR2 FYNNEI. With 6 bases removed from V and 6 bases from J, the gap between germline ends came to 17 bases. There are 14 residues in the CDR3. CDR3 in DNA: TGTGCCAGCAGCTTAAAGGGGGGGGAGGCTGAAGCTTTCTTT. This gives the protein CASSLKGGEAEAFF.